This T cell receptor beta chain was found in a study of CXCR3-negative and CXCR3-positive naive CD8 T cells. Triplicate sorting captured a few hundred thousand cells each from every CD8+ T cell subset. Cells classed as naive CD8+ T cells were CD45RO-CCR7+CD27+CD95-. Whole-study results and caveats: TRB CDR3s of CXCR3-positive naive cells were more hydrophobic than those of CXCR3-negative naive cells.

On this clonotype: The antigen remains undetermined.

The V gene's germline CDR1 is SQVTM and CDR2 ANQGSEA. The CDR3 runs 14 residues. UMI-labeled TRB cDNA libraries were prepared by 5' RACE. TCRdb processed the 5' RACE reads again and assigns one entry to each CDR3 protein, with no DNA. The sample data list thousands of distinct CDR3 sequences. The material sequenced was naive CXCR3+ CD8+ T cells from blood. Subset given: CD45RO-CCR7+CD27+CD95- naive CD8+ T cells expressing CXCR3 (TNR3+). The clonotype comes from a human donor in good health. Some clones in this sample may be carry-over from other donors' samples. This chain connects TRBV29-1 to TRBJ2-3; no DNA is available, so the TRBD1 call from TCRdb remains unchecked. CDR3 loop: CSVEDHREVDTQYF.